Presented here are 11 T cell receptor beta chains from one specimen sequenced in a study of cytomegalovirus exposure and HLA in healthy donors. Amplification used 60 Vbeta primers and 13 Jbeta primers. Libraries were prepared by immunoSEQ multiplex PCR; TCRdb keeps only in-frame clonotypes and omits some of them. This table holds roughly 150,000 clones, 65% to 85% found once. The sequenced material came from PBMCs. Source of these receptors: a woman in her late teens or twenties in good health and CMV-seronegative.

This rearrangement joins TRBV7-9 to TRBJ1-6; no firm D call. The CDR3 is 15 amino acids. Between the trimmed V and J ends, which lost 1 base and 3 bases, there was a span of 7 bases. Germline values: CDR1 SEHNR, CDR2 FQNEAQ (reference sequence). The CDR3 sequence is CASSLDADYNSPLHF. The CDR3 nucleotides are TGTGCCAGCAGCTTAGACGCAGACTATAATTCACCCCTCCACTTT.

The chain has TRBV9 and TRBJ2-1; D perhaps matches TRBD2 (6 bases). The germline V gene encodes CDR1 SGDLS and CDR2 YYNGEE. The CDR3 covers 14 residues. With 6 bases removed from V and 14 bases from J, the gap between germline ends came to 24 bases. CDR3 nucleotides: TGTGCCAGCAAGGACGCTTCGGGGTCCCGGAGGGAGTTCTTC. It encodes CASKDASGSRREFF.

This clone was found once. The CDR3 nucleotides read TGTGCCAGCAGCCCCCAAGGCGCCGGGACAGGAAGAAACACCATATATTTT. Its protein product is CASSPQGAGTGRNTIYF. The chain carries TRBV7-8 and TRBJ1-3, with 8 bases that match TRBD1. There are 17 residues in the CDR3. CDR1 and CDR2 (germline): SGHVS, FQNEAQ. The J segment lost 5 bases and the V segment lost 5 bases, leaving 14 bases of the junction unmatched.

This clone was seen once. The V gene is TRBV21-1, the J gene TRBJ2-3; the table's D call, TRBD2, has no DNA check behind it. TRBV21-1 is listed as a pseudogene. The CDR3 has 15 amino acids. CDR3 DNA: TGTGCCAGCAGCACCGCGGGGGGTAGCACAGATACGCAGTATTTT. Translation gives CASSTAGGSTDTQYF.

CDR3 in amino acids: CASSEAGWTGESNTERTDTQYF. The CDR3 coding sequence is TGTGCCAGCAGTGAAGCTGGGTGGACAGGAGAAAGTAACACGGAACGCACAGATACGCAGTATTTT. The V gene is TRBV2, the J gene TRBJ2-3; 7 bases are a match to TRBD1. Germline V gene sequence: CDR1 SNHLY, CDR2 FYNNEI. Trimming removed 0 bases from V and 1 base from J; junction bases left unmatched: 22. The CDR3 is 22 amino acids.

This sequence joins TRBV7-9 and TRBJ1-1; D gene ambiguous. The germline V gene has CDR1 SEHNR and CDR2 FQNEAQ (reference sequence). Between the trimmed V and J ends, which lost 2 bases and 11 bases, there was a span of 12 bases. The CDR3 length is 12 residues. DNA for the CDR3: TGTGCCAGCAGCTTAATGGAGGCTAGGGCTTTCTTT. It translates to CASSLMEARAFF.

This chain connects TRBV5-1 to TRBJ2-7; 7 bases fit TRBD1. Germline CDR1 and CDR2: SGHRS and YFSETQ. The CDR3 has 12 amino acids. V shed 3 bases, J shed 12 bases, and the junction held 9 bases outside the gene matches. This chain's CDR3 is CASSYGQDLPYF. CDR3 nucleotides: TGCGCCAGCAGCTACGGACAGGATTTGCCGTACTTC.

The gene calls are TRBV29-1 and TRBJ1-3; the D is unclear. V lost 7 bases and J lost 0, with 10 bases in between. There are 13 residues in the CDR3. Germline V gene lookup returns CDR1 SQVTM and CDR2 ANQGSEA. The DNA of the CDR3 is TGCAGCGGTTCCCCAGACTCTGGAAACACCATATATTTT. It specifies CSGSPDSGNTIYF.

The V and J genes are TRBV10-1 and TRBJ2-7; 8 nucleotides match TRBD1. The CDR3 length is 14 residues. Germline CDR1 is WNHNN and CDR2 is SYGVQD (reference sequence). V gave up 6 bases and J gave up 3 bases; unmatched junction bases: 7. The CDR3 protein is CASRGQGEVYEQYF. CDR3 DNA sequence: TGCGCCAGCAGAGGACAGGGAGAAGTCTACGAGCAGTACTTC.

V gene TRBV4-1 combines with J gene TRBJ2-5; D not certain. Per germline, CDR1 MGHRA and CDR2 YSYEKL. The CDR3 has 14 amino acids. Trimming took off 4 bases at V and 2 bases at J, with 11 bases between the two ends. CDR3 DNA sequence: TGCGCCAGCAGCCCCCGTTCAACACAAGAGACCCAGTACTTC. This translates into CASSPRSTQETQYF.

The V call is TRBV11-2, the J call TRBJ2-2; maybe TRBD1 (5 bases). The CDR3 totals 16 residues. V lost 5 bases, J lost 3 bases, and 16 bases lay in between. CDR1 is SGHAT, CDR2 FQNNGV, per germline. The CDR3 DNA sequence: TGTGCCAGCAGCCCCCGAATGGCCAGGGACACCGGGGAGCTGTTTTTT. This encodes CASSPRMARDTGELFF.